This TCR beta chain comes out of a study of blood T cell repertoires in COVID-19. Study overall: Donors in the United States, Italy and Spain gave samples during acute or convalescent COVID-19.

In the authors' methods: Counts of nucleated cells, estimated from reference gene primer amplification, were obtained. Sequenced by immunoSEQ multiplex PCR; TCRdb stores in-frame clones only, minus some. V, J and clone size are taken as reported in that table, and D and trimming were inferred from the DNA itself. The sample lists under 200,000 clones; roughly 88% were seen once. There are 13 residues in the CDR3. V gave up 5 bases and J gave up 3 bases; unmatched junction bases: 5. The germline gives CDR1 SQVTM, CDR2 ANQGSEA. The clonotype comes from a man aged 18 to 29 with COVID-19, enrolled during active disease. The chain joins TRBV29-1 to TRBJ1-2, with 8 bases aligning to TRBD1. Sample: peripheral blood. The CDR3 DNA is TGCAGCGTTTCCCCGGGACAGGACTATGGCTACACCTTC. Amino acid sequence: CSVSPGQDYGYTF. Based on the CDR3 plus reference TRBV29-1 and TRBJ1-2, the full variable domain is SAVISQKPSRDICQRGTSLTIQCQVDSQVTMMFWYRQQPGQSLTLIATANQGSEATYESGFVIDKFPISRPNLTFSTLTVSNMSPEDSSIYLCSVSPGQDYGYTFGSGTRLTVV.